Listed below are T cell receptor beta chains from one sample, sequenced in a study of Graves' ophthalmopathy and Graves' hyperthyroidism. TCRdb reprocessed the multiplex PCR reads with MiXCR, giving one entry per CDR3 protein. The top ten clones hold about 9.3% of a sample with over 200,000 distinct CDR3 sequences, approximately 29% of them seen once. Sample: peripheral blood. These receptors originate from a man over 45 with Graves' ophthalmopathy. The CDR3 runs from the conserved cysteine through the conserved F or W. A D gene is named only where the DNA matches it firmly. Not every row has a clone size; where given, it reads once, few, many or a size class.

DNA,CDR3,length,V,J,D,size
TGTGCCAGCAGTTTAGCGGGAGGTAGCCACGAGCAGTACTTC,CASSLAGGSHEQYF,14,TRBV12-3/TRBV12-4,TRBJ2-7,NA,many
TGTGCCAGAAGCACCCGGGGCATAAGGGAGACCCAGTACTTC,CARSTRGIRETQYF,14,TRBV6-1,TRBJ2-5,NA,NA
TGTGCCAGCAGTTACTCGACAGTCAATCAGCCCCAGCATTTT,CASSYSTVNQPQHF,14,TRBV6-5,TRBJ1-5,NA,many
TGTGCCAACAGGGAGAACACTGAAGCTTTCTTT,CANRENTEAFF,11,TRBV10-3,TRBJ1-1,NA,many
TGTGCCAGCCGTAGCGGGAGGGCCGGAGAGACCCAGTACTTC,CASRSGRAGETQYF,14,TRBV28,TRBJ2-5,TRBD2,many
TGTGCCAGCAACCCTGGACAGGGAGTAAATCAGCCCCAGCATTTT,CASNPGQGVNQPQHF,15,TRBV28,TRBJ1-5,TRBD1,many
TGCAGTGCGGAGAAGGGGAGCGGGAGGGGCCCCTACGAGCAGTACTTC,CSAEKGSGRGPYEQYF,16,TRBV20-1,TRBJ2-7,TRBD2,many
TGTGCCAGCAGTTACTCGTCGGGGGGGCGGGAGACCCAGTACTTC,CASSYSSGGRETQYF,15,TRBV6-6,TRBJ2-5,TRBD2,many
TGTGCCAGCAGCCCGACTAGTTATGCAGAGACCCAGTACTTC,CASSPTSYAETQYF,14,TRBV7-8,TRBJ2-5,NA,many
TGCAGCGCGGCCTTGGGCCAGAAGTATGGCTACACCTTC,CSAALGQKYGYTF,13,TRBV29-1,TRBJ1-2,NA,many
TGCGCCAGCAGCTCCGACAAAGAGCAGTACTTC,CASSSDKEQYF,11,TRBV5-1,TRBJ2-7,NA,NA
TGTGCCAGCAGCTCATGGACCTACACTGAAGCTTTCTTT,CASSSWTYTEAFF,13,TRBV7-3,TRBJ1-1,NA,many
TGTGCCAGCAGTTACTCGAATCTCGGTCAGGGCTACACCTTC,CASSYSNLGQGYTF,14,TRBV6-2/TRBV6-3,TRBJ1-2,NA,NA
TGTGCTAGTGGTTTGGTTCTAGGCGAGCAGTACTTC,CASGLVLGEQYF,12,TRBV12-5,TRBJ2-7,NA,many
TGTGCCAGCAGGCGCGGGGAGGACACCGGGGAGCTGTTTTTT,CASRRGEDTGELFF,14,TRBV28,TRBJ2-2,NA,many
TGCAGTGCTTCAAGGGGTAGGGAAAATTCACCCCTCCACTTT,CSASRGRENSPLHF,14,TRBV20-1,TRBJ1-6,NA,many
TGTGCCAGCAGTTCCCACACACCGGACGGCAGGAGCTCCTACGAGCAGTACTTC,CASSSHTPDGRSSYEQYF,18,TRBV28,TRBJ2-7,NA,many
TGTGCCAGCAGCCAGGGGGCAGAGCAGTACTTC,CASSQGAEQYF,11,TRBV2,TRBJ2-7,TRBD1,many
TGTGCCAGCAGTGCCATGGAAAACTTCAACGAGCAGTACTTC,CASSAMENFNEQYF,14,TRBV2,TRBJ2-7,NA,NA
TGCAGTGCTCTCGGACTATGGGGTAGAGAGACCCGGTACTTC,CSALGLWGRETRYF,14,TRBV20-1,TRBJ2-5,NA,NA
TGTGCCAGCAGTTTCGCGACAGGGAGGGACTATAATTCACCCCTCCACTTT,CASSFATGRDYNSPLHF,17,TRBV6-5,TRBJ1-6,TRBD1,NA
TGCAGCGTTGTCCAGGGGGTGAACACTGAAGCTTTCTTT,CSVVQGVNTEAFF,13,TRBV29-1,TRBJ1-1,TRBD1,many
TGTGCCAGCAGCTTAGATCCCGCCAGGGGTATCTACGAGCAGTACTTC,CASSLDPARGIYEQYF,16,TRBV11-2,TRBJ2-7,NA,few
TGTGCCAGCAGTTTACTCGGAGCGAACTCCTACGAGCAGTACTTC,CASSLLGANSYEQYF,15,TRBV27,TRBJ2-7,NA,many
TGTGCCAGCAGTTCGTCGGGACTAGACCAAGAGACCCAGTACTTC,CASSSSGLDQETQYF,15,TRBV12-3/TRBV12-4,TRBJ2-5,TRBD2,NA
TGTGCCAGTAGTATAGATGAGGGGTTCTCCTACGAGCAGTACTTC,CASSIDEGFSYEQYF,15,TRBV19,TRBJ2-7,NA,many
TGTGCCAGCAGTTTAGGAGGGGAGGGGACTGAAGCTTTCTTT,CASSLGGEGTEAFF,14,TRBV27,TRBJ1-1,NA,many
TGTGCCAGTAGTATGCGAGGGACCCCGAGGGGGCCGAACACTGAAGCTTTCTTT,CASSMRGTPRGPNTEAFF,18,TRBV19,TRBJ1-1,TRBD1,many
TGTGCCAGCAATTCCGGGGCATACGAGCAGTACTTC,CASNSGAYEQYF,12,TRBV6-2/TRBV6-3,TRBJ2-7,NA,many
TGTGCCAGCAGCTTAGGTGGGGGACTGTCCTACGAGCAGTACTTC,CASSLGGGLSYEQYF,15,TRBV11-2,TRBJ2-7,NA,many
TGTGCCAGCAGTTCAAGACTAGGGACCTACGAGCAGTACTTC,CASSSRLGTYEQYF,14,TRBV6-2/TRBV6-3,TRBJ2-7,NA,many
TGTGCCAGCAGTGAACGGACATACTCTGGAAACACCATATATTTT,CASSERTYSGNTIYF,15,TRBV6-1,TRBJ1-3,NA,NA
TGTGCCAGCACGTCGCAAGTTTACACCGGGGAGCTGTTTTTT,CASTSQVYTGELFF,14,TRBV2,TRBJ2-2,NA,many
TGTGCCAGCAGTTTGGGGGCCCGAGAAACCGGGGAGCTGTTTTTT,CASSLGARETGELFF,15,TRBV12-3/TRBV12-4,TRBJ2-2,NA,many
TGTGCCAGCAGCCCCAGACCGGGAGGGGTCGCCACCGGGGAGCTGTTTTTT,CASSPRPGGVATGELFF,17,TRBV6-5,TRBJ2-2,TRBD2,many
TGTGCCACCAGCAGAGATCTGCAGGGGTTGGAGACCCAGTACTTC,CATSRDLQGLETQYF,15,TRBV15,TRBJ2-5,NA,many
TGTGCCAGCACTCATTCTCCGGGACAGGGGCTGTACCAAGAGACCCAGTACTTC,CASTHSPGQGLYQETQYF,18,TRBV28,TRBJ2-5,TRBD1,many
TGCAGTGCTAGAGATTCCGTCCTCGATGAGCCCCCAGAGACCCAGTACTTC,CSARDSVLDEPPETQYF,17,TRBV20-1,TRBJ2-5,NA,many
TGTGCCAGCAAACAGGGGGAATCCTATAATTCACCCCTCCACTTT,CASKQGESYNSPLHF,15,TRBV12-3/TRBV12-4,TRBJ1-6,TRBD1,many
TGTGCCAGCAGTTACTCGACAGAGGGGATGGCTAGGACTGAAGCTTTCTTT,CASSYSTEGMARTEAFF,17,TRBV6-2/TRBV6-3,TRBJ1-1,NA,NA
TGTGCCAGCAGTGCGACAGGGGGCCTCTATGGCTACACCTTC,CASSATGGLYGYTF,14,TRBV6-2/TRBV6-3,TRBJ1-2,TRBD1,NA
TGTGCCAGCGGCGGGACTACCCGCGCCGAGCAGTACTTC,CASGGTTRAEQYF,13,TRBV9,TRBJ2-7,TRBD2,NA
TGCAGTGCCATCGTTGGGAACCCGAACACTGAAGCTTTCTTT,CSAIVGNPNTEAFF,14,TRBV20-1,TRBJ1-1,NA,many
TGTGCCAGCAGGCGGACAGGGGGCTCCTCCTATGGCTACACCTTC,CASRRTGGSSYGYTF,15,TRBV28,TRBJ1-2,TRBD1,NA
TGTGCCACACACCGGGACAGGGGCTATGGCTACACCTTC,CATHRDRGYGYTF,13,TRBV11-2,TRBJ1-2,TRBD1,many
TGTGCCAGCAGCCAAGTTTCAGGGGACACTGAAGCTTTCTTT,CASSQVSGDTEAFF,14,TRBV4-2,TRBJ1-1,NA,many
TGTGCCTGGAGTAATTGGGGGGCCGAAAACATTCAGTACTTC,CAWSNWGAENIQYF,14,TRBV30,TRBJ2-4,NA,NA